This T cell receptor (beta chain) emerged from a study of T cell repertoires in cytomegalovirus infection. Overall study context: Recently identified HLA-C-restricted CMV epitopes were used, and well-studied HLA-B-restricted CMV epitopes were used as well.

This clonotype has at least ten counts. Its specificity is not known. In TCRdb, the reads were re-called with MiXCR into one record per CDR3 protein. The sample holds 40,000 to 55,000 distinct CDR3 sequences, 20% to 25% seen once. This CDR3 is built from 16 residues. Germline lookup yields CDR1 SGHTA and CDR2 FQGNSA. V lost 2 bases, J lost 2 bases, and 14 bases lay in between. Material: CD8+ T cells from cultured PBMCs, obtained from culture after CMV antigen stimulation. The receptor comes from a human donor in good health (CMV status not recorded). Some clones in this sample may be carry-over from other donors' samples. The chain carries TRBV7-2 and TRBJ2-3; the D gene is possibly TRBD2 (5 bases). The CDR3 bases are TGTGCCAGCAGCTTACGGTTGAAAGCGGACACAGATACGCAGTATTTT. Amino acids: CASSLRLKADTDTQYF.